The 9 T cell receptor beta chains below come from one sample, sequenced in a study of T cells in Graves' hyperthyroidism and ophthalmopathy (dated by TCRdb to the late 2010s). The library was generated by multiplex PCR. For sequencing, an Illumina HiSeq 2000 was employed. Amplification of TCR beta CDR3 regions was carried out from RNA transcripts. The first round of RT-PCR for the TCR CDR3 was performed with the HTBI primer set and the Qiagen OneStep RT-PCR kit. TCRdb applied fastp at Q25 and MiXCR to the public reads, then kept only in-frame beta chains. All rows with the same CDR3 protein become a single entry with the most common DNA and genes. The sample includes about 420,000 distinct CDR3 sequences, with about a sixth observed a single time. The ten largest clones take up 13% to 15% of the sample. The sample consisted of blood. These receptor sequences come from a woman between 18 and 29 years old with Graves' hyperthyroidism.

This clonotype was observed at least ten times. The chain couples TRBV7-9 to TRBJ2-7; D is unresolved. Trimming took off 2 bases at V and 2 bases at J, with 10 bases between the two ends. The CDR3 has 14 amino acids. Germline-derived CDR1 and CDR2 are SEHNR and FQNEAQ (reference sequence). DNA for the CDR3: TGTGCCAGCAGCTTACCAAGCAGTACCTACGAGCAGTACTTC. Amino acids: CASSLPSSTYEQYF.

This clonotype was seen at least ten times. The V and J genes are TRBV6-1 and TRBJ1-1; TRBD1 might be the D (6 bases). Trimming took off 5 bases at V and 3 bases at J, with 19 bases between the two ends. The CDR3 is made up of 16 amino acids. Germline-derived CDR1 and CDR2 are MNHNS and SASEGT. The CDR3 coding sequence is TGTGCCAGCAGTATGGCAGTAGGGGGTCCGGACACTGAAGCTTTCTTT. Translated: CASSMAVGGPDTEAFF.

The sample holds one count of this clonotype. The CDR3 region is CASSLGGRYTDTQYF. The CDR3 nucleotides read TGTGCCAGCAGCTTAGGAGGTCGATACACAGATACGCAGTATTTT. The gene calls are TRBV11-3 and TRBJ2-3; D unclear. V lost 1 base to trimming and J lost 2 bases, with 10 bases between them. Germline assignment: CDR1 SGHNT and CDR2 YENEEA. This CDR3 is 15 amino acids long.

This clonotype was seen a few times. As DNA, the CDR3 is TGTGCCAGCAGCTCGGGTAGCGGGGGTGGGGAGACCCAGTACTTC. It is translated as CASSSGSGGGETQYF. The V and J genes are TRBV7-2 and TRBJ2-5; 9 bases line up with TRBD2. With 4 bases clipped from V and 5 bases from J, the junction kept 8 bases outside the gene matches. The CDR3 sequence is 15 residues long. In germline, CDR1 is SGHTA, CDR2 FQGNSA.

This clonotype was picked up a small number of times. The chain links TRBV18 to TRBJ2-3, with TRBD2 identical over 11 bases. This CDR3 is built from 19 residues. V lost 4 bases, J lost 0 bases, and 12 bases stayed unmatched. CDR1 and CDR2 from the germline V gene are KGHSH and LQKENI. The CDR3 region is CASSLRSGTSGASTDTQYF. CDR3 coding DNA: TGTGCCAGCTCACTCCGATCCGGGACTAGCGGAGCTAGCACAGATACGCAGTATTTT.

This clonotype was observed many times. In DNA form, the CDR3 reads TGTGCCAGCACTAAGGGACCGCTCCCCTCCTACGAGCAGTACTTC. This codes for CASTKGPLPSYEQYF. The rearrangement uses TRBV6-1 and TRBJ2-7, with D possibly called TRBD1 or TRBD2 (5 bases each). With 7 bases removed from V and 0 bases from J, the gap between germline ends came to 16 bases. Germline V gene sequence: CDR1 MNHNS, CDR2 SASEGT. The length of the CDR3 is 15 residues.

This clonotype was counted only a few times. The chain couples TRBV25-1 to TRBJ1-5, with D perhaps TRBD1 (5 bases). Deletions cut 3 bases from V and 1 base from J, with 7 bases between. Germline loops: CDR1 MGHDK, CDR2 SYGVNS. CDR3 length equals 14 residues. CDR3 DNA sequence: TGTGCCAGCAGTGAGACAGAGAGCAATCAGCCCCAGCATTTT. This codes for CASSETESNQPQHF. The complete variable domain, with remaining parts taken from reference TRBV25-1 and TRBJ1-5, reads EADIYQTPRYLVIGTGKKITLECSQTMGHDKMYWYQQDPGMELHLIHYSYGVNSTEKGDLSSESTVSRIRTEHFPLTLESARPSHTSQYLCASSETESNQPQHFGDGTRLSIL.

There are a few counts of this clonotype. This may arise from a read error, as a much more abundant clone is one base away. The CDR3 DNA sequence: TGTGCCAGCAGCGTGGAGGAACCGAGCACTGAAGCTTTCTTT. Its protein is CASSVEEPSTEAFF. The V gene is TRBV2, the J gene TRBJ1-1; D gene unclear. The ends were cut back, 6 bases at V and 4 bases at J, with 15 bases in the middle. The CDR3 spans 14 residues. Germline loops: CDR1 SNHLY, CDR2 FYNNEI.

This clonotype turned up a few times. This chain joins TRBV6-1 and TRBJ2-7; the D is unclear. V was trimmed by 5 bases and J by 5 bases, leaving 7 bases between them. Germline V gives CDR1 MNHNS, CDR2 SASEGT. The CDR3 totals 11 residues. Here the CDR3 reads CASSTPNEQYF. The CDR3 DNA follows: TGTGCCAGCAGTACCCCCAACGAGCAGTACTTC.